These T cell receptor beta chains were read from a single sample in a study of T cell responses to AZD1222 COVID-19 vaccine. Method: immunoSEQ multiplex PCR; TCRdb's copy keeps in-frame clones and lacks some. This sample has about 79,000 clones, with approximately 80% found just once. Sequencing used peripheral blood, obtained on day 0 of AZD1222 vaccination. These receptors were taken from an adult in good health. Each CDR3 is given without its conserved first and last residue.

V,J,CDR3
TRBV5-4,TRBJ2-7,ASSLGQDSYEQY
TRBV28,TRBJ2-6,ASSWALSSGANVLT
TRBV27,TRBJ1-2,ASKSFIRGDYGYT
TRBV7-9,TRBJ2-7,ASSRAVGQLYEQY
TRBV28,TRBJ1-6,ASSLTGFSSPLH
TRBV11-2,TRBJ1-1,ASSSTRNTEAF
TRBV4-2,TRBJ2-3,ASSSRTDTQY
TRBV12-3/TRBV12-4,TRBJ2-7,ASSSSRTRQY
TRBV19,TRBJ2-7,ASSRGLVYEQY
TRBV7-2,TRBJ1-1,ASSYRQGYTEAF
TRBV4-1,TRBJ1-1,ASSQGQERGLAF
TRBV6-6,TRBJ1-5,ASSSRRDNQPQH